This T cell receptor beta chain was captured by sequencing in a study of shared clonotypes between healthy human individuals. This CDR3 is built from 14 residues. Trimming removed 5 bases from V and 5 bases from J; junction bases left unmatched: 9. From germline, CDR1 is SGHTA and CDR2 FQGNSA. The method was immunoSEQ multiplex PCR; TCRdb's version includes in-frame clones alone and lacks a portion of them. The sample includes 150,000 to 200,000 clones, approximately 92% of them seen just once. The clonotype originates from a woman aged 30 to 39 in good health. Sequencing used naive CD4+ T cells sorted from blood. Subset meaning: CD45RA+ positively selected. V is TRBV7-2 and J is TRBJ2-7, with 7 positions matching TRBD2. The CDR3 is CASSPLAGPNEQYF. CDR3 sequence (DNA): TGTGCCAGCAGCCCGTTAGCGGGTCCTAACGAGCAGTACTTC.